These 13 T cell receptor beta chains originate from one sample sequenced in a study of identical twins. TCRdb reprocessed the 5' RACE reads with MiXCR, giving one entry per CDR3 protein. The table lists hundreds of thousands of distinct CDR3 sequences, around an eighth of them singletons. The same specimen was also included in a second study, on yellow fever vaccine responses in identical twins.

Material: CD8+ T cells sorted from blood. The receptor source for this set is a woman aged 18-29 years in good health.

This chain connects TRBV18 to TRBJ2-1, with 7 bases matching TRBD1. The CDR3 is 17 amino acids. CDR1 and CDR2 (germline): KGHSH, LQKENI. With V trimmed by 3 bases and J by 2 bases, 10 bases remained unmatched. CDR3 sequence: CASSPRKGQNPYNEQFF. CDR3 nucleotides: TGTGCCAGCTCACCCCGAAAGGGACAGAACCCCTACAATGAGCAGTTCTTC.

This chain links TRBV5-7 with TRBJ2-1; TRBD1 matches 8 bases. TRBV5-7 is an ORF, with its function uncertain. V lost 7 bases, J lost 7 bases, and 19 bases stayed unmatched. This CDR3 comprises 17 residues. The CDR3 sequence is CASGSDRERYKDNEQFF. The CDR3 bases are TGTGCCAGCGGCTCGGACAGGGAAAGATATAAGGATAATGAGCAGTTCTTC.

This clonotype was detected a few times. The chain recombines TRBV12-3 or TRBV12-4 with TRBJ2-3; 11 bases fit TRBD2. The CDR3 extends over 16 amino acids. V was clipped by 6 bases and J by 3 bases; unmatched bases: 8. The CDR3 loop is CASSQTSGMETDTQYF. In DNA form, the CDR3 reads TGTGCCAGCAGCCAGACTAGCGGGATGGAGACAGATACGCAGTATTTT.

This clonotype was counted many times. This chain links TRBV5-1 with TRBJ2-5, with a possible D match to TRBD1 (7 bases). This CDR3 is 15 amino acids long. CDR1 and CDR2 from the germline V gene are SGHRS and YFSETQ. V was shortened by 4 bases and J by 5 bases, with 18 bases between the two germline ends. CDR3 DNA sequence: TGCGCCAGCAGCCAACGACAGGGTCGGGAGGAGACCCAGTACTTC. It codes for CASSQRQGREETQYF.

This sequence joins TRBV4-1 and TRBJ2-4; possibly TRBD2 for D (5 bases). Germline CDR1 reads MGHRA; CDR2 reads YSYEKL. Trimming removed 0 bases from V and 3 bases from J, with 12 bases in between. The CDR3 has 16 amino acids. DNA of the CDR3: TGCGCCAGCAGCCAAGATGAACGGGGTCTCAAAAACATTCAGTACTTC. Its protein is CASSQDERGLKNIQYF.

The CDR3 loop reads CASSLVVGTFSEAFF. As DNA, the CDR3 is TGTGCCAGCAGTTTGGTTGTCGGAACATTCTCGGAAGCTTTCTTT. The J gene is TRBJ1-1, the V gene TRBV12-3 or TRBV12-4; D ambiguous. Trimming cost V 3 bases and J 8 bases, with 19 bases left between them. The CDR3 runs to 15 residues.

This clonotype was picked up a small number of times. The chain couples TRBV6-1 to TRBJ2-3; maybe TRBD2 (6 bases). From germline, CDR1 is MNHNS and CDR2 SASEGT. V lost 8 bases and J 2 bases, leaving 23 bases between the germline ends. This CDR3 spans 17 amino acids. CDR3 loop: CASSPIRPGTHTDTQYF. The CDR3 DNA follows: TGTGCCAGCTCTCCAATCCGACCCGGGACTCACACAGATACGCAGTATTTT.

The table lists this clonotype with a few counts. CDR3 amino acids: CASSLPGGGGRDEQFF. The CDR3 DNA is TGTGCCAGCAGCCTCCCTGGTGGCGGGGGGCGGGATGAGCAGTTCTTC. The chain links TRBV7-9 to TRBJ2-1; 8 nucleotides agree with TRBD2. The CDR3 sequence is 16 residues long. The V gene end was trimmed by 5 bases and the J gene end by 8 bases; junction bases not matched to a gene: 14. Germline CDR1 SEHNR, CDR2 FQNEAQ (reference sequence).

CDR3 in DNA: TGCGCCAGCAGCCCCAGGGTGGGGGCCAGTTTCCCCTACAATGAGCAGTTCTTC. Translation gives CASSPRVGASFPYNEQFF. The chain is built from TRBV5-1 and TRBJ2-1, with D possibly matching TRBD1 (6 bases). Germline assignment: CDR1 SGHRS and CDR2 YFSETQ. Trimming removed 4 bases from V and 2 bases from J, with 22 bases in between. CDR3 length equals 18 residues.

The J gene is TRBJ2-1, the V gene TRBV9; TRBD1 matches 10 bases. Germline V gene sequence: CDR1 SGDLS, CDR2 YYNGEE. V shed 3 bases, J shed 8 bases, and the junction held 14 bases outside the gene matches. The CDR3 extends over 17 amino acids. This CDR3 is CASSGFATGGVYDEQFF. Here the CDR3 DNA reads TGTGCCAGCAGCGGCTTTGCGACAGGGGGCGTGTATGATGAGCAGTTCTTC.

The chain is built from TRBV15 and TRBJ2-3; no firm D call. This CDR3 has 17 residues. The germline V gene has CDR1 LNHNV and CDR2 YYDKDF (reference sequence). The ends were cut back, 1 base at V and 2 bases at J, with 16 bases in the middle. CDR3 nucleotide sequence: TGTGCCACCAGCAGAGGTTCGGACCCGCCATACACAGATACGCAGTATTTT. As protein: CATSRGSDPPYTDTQYF. Looking up the rest from reference TRBV15 and TRBJ2-3 gives the full variable domain: DAMVIQNPRYQVTQFGKPVTLSCSQTLNHNVMYWYQQKSSQAPKLLFHYYDKDFNNEADTPDNFQSRRPNTSFCFLDIRSPGLGDTAMYLCATSRGSDPPYTDTQYFGPGTRLTVL.

This clonotype occurred many times. This chain links TRBV7-9 with TRBJ2-7; 9 bases match TRBD2. The CDR3 is made up of 17 amino acids. Germline-derived CDR1 and CDR2 are SEHNR and FQNEAQ (reference sequence). J lost 5 bases, V lost 5 bases, and 16 bases had no gene match. The CDR3 region is CASSPTGGSGSNHEQYF. The CDR3 DNA follows: TGTGCCAGCAGCCCCACTGGAGGTAGCGGGAGTAACCACGAGCAGTACTTC.

This clonotype was seen ten or more times. V usage is TRBV10-2 and J usage is TRBJ2-7; TRBD2 matches 8 bases. The V segment lost 5 bases and the J segment 5 bases; nucleotides outside the gene matches: 11. Germline assignment: CDR1 WSHSY and CDR2 SAAADI. This CDR3 spans 15 amino acids. The DNA of the CDR3 is TGCGCCAGCAGTTCTCCCGGGACTAGTGGGGACGAGCAGTACTTC. Amino acid sequence: CASSSPGTSGDEQYF.